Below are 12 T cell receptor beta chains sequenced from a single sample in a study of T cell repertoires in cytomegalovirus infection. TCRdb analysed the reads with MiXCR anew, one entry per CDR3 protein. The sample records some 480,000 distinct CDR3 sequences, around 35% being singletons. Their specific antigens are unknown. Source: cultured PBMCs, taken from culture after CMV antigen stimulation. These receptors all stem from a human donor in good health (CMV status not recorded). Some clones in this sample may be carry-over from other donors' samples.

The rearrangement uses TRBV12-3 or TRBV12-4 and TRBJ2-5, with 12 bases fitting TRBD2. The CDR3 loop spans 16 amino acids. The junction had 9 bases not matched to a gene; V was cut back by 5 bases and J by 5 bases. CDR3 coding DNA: TGTGCCAGCAGTCAAAACCTAGCGGGAGGGCCGGAGACCCAGTACTTC. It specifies CASSQNLAGGPETQYF.

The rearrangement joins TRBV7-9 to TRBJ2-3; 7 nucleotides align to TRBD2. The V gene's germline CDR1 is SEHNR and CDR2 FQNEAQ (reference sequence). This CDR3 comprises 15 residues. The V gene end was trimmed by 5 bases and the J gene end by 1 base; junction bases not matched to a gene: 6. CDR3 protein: CASSPSLAGTDTQYF. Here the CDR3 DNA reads TGTGCCAGCAGCCCTTCCCTAGCGGGCACAGATACGCAGTATTTT. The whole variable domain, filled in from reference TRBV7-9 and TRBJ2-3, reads DTGVSQNPRHKITKRGQNVTFRCDPISEHNRLYWYRQTLGQGPEFLTYFQNEAQLEKSRLLSDRFSAERPKGSFSTLEIQRTEQGDSAMYLCASSPSLAGTDTQYFGPGTRLTVL.

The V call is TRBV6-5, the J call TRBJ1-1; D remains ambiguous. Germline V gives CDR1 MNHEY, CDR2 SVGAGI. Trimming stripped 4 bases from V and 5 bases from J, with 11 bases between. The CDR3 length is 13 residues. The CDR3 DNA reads TGTGCCAGCAGTTTCACCTACGGGACTGAAGCTTTCTTT. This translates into CASSFTYGTEAFF.

Here the CDR3 DNA reads TGTGCCAGCAGTTTGCCTGGGACAGGCTATGAAAAACTGTTTTTT. Translated: CASSLPGTGYEKLFF. The V call is TRBV28, the J call TRBJ1-4; TRBD1 aligns across 8 bases. Germline V gene sequence: CDR1 MDHEN, CDR2 SYDVKM. Trimming at V came to 3 bases and at J to 6 bases, leaving 6 bases not matched to a gene. This CDR3 has 15 amino acids.

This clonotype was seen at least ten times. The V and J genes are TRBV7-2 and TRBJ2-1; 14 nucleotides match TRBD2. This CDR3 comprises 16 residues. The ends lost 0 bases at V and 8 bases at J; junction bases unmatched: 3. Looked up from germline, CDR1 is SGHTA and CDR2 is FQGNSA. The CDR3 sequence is CASSLAGTSGSHEQFF. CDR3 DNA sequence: TGTGCCAGCAGCTTAGCCGGGACTAGCGGGAGCCATGAGCAGTTCTTC.

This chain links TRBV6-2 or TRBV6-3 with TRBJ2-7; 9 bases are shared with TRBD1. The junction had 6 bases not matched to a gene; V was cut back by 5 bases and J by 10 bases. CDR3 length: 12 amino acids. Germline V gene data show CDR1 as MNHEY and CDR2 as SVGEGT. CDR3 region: CASSGQGIRQYV. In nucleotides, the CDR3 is TGTGCCAGCAGTGGACAGGGGATCCGCCAGTACGTC.

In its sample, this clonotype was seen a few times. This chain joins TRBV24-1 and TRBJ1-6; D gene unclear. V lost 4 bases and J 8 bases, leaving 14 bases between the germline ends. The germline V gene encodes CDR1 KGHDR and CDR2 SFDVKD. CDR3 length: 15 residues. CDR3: CATSDAGIPDSPLHF. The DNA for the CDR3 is TGTGCCACCAGTGACGCCGGGATTCCAGATTCACCCCTCCACTTT.

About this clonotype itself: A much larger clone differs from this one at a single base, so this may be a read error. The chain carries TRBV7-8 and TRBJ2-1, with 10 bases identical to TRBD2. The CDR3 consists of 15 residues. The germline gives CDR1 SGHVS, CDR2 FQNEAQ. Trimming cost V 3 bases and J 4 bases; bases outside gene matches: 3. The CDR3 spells CASSFELAGYNEQFF. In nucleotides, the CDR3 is TGTGCCAGCAGCTTCGAACTAGCGGGGTACAATGAGCAGTTCTTC. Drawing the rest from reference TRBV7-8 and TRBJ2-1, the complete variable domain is GAGVSQSPRYKVAKRGQDVALRCDPISGHVSLFWYQQALGQGPEFLTYFQNEAQLDKSGLPSDRFFAERPEGSVSTLKIQRTQQEDSAVYLCASSFELAGYNEQFFGPGTRLTVL.

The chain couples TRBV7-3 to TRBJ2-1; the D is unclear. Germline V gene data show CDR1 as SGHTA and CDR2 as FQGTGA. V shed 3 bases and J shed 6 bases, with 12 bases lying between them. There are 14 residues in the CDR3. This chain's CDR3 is CASSFPRVSNEQFF. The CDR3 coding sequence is TGTGCCAGCAGCTTTCCCCGCGTTAGCAATGAGCAGTTCTTC.

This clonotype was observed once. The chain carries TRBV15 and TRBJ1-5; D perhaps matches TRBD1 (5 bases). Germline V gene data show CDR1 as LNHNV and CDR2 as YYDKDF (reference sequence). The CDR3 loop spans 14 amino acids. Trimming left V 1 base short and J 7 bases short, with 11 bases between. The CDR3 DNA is TGTGCCACCAGCAGAGGGGGAAGGGGCCAGCCCCAGCATTTT. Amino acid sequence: CATSRGGRGQPQHF.

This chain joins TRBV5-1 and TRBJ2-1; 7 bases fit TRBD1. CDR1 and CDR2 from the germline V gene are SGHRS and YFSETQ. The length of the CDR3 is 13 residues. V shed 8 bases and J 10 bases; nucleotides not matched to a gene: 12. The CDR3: CASWPNRGAEQFF. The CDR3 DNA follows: TGCGCCAGTTGGCCCAACAGGGGAGCCGAGCAGTTCTTC.

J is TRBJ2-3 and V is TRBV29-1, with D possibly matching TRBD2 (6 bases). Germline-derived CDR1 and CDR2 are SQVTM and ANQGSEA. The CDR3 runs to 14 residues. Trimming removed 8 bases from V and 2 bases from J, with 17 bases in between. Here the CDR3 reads CSLNPSVNTDTQYF. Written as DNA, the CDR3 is TGCAGCTTAAATCCTAGCGTTAACACAGATACGCAGTATTTT.